Listed below are T cell receptor beta chains from one sample, sequenced in a study of shared clonotypes between healthy human individuals. Libraries were prepared by immunoSEQ multiplex PCR; TCRdb keeps only in-frame clonotypes and omits some of them. The table lists about 1.5 million clones, roughly 96% of them singletons. Sequencing was performed on naive CD4+ T cells sorted from blood. The receptors derive from a man aged 25-45 years in good health. CDR3s include the opening cysteine and the closing phenylalanine or tryptophan. The D gene is left open where the match is weak. A clone size is listed for some rows: how often the clone was seen (once, few, many), or a class if it is expanded.

d_call	j_call	clone_size	v_call	cdr3_nt	cdr3_aa
TRBD1	TRBJ1-2	NA	TRBV30	TGTGCCTGGGACAGGGCAGCTAACTATGGCTACACCTTC	CAWDRAANYGYTF
TRBD2	TRBJ2-2	NA	TRBV13	TGTGCCAGCAGCTATCGATGGACTAGCGAGAACACCGGGGAGCTGTTTTTT	CASSYRWTSENTGELFF
NA	TRBJ1-5	NA	TRBV7-3	TGTGCCAGCAGCTTAGGGGGGGCTGGTCAGCCCCAGCATTTT	CASSLGGAGQPQHF
NA	TRBJ1-1	NA	TRBV25-1	TGTGCCAGCAGTGACCAGGGCACTGAAGCTTTCTTT	CASSDQGTEAFF
NA	TRBJ2-5	NA	TRBV7-2	TGTGCCAGCAGCTTAGTTTTTCTCGCCCCGGAGACCCAGTACTTC	CASSLVFLAPETQYF
NA	TRBJ2-2	NA	TRBV1	TGCACCAGCAGACCCGACAGGAACACCGGGGAGCTGTTTTTT	CTSRPDRNTGELFF
NA	TRBJ2-7	once	TRBV7-2	TGTGCCAGCATCGATCACGGGGAGACCTACGAGCAGTACTTC	CASIDHGETYEQYF
NA	TRBJ1-4	NA	TRBV29-1	TGCAGCGGGGGAAATGAAAAACTGTTTTTT	CSGGNEKLFF
NA	TRBJ2-5	NA	TRBV7-3	TGTGCCACCATGAAGAGGGTAGCCGGAGAGACCCAGTACTTC	CATMKRVAGETQYF
NA	TRBJ2-2	NA	TRBV5-6	TGTGCCAGCAGCGGCAGGGTAACCGGGGAGCTGTTTTTT	CASSGRVTGELFF
TRBD2	TRBJ2-1	NA	TRBV7-6	TGTGCCAGCAGCATCCGGGAGGGCCTTCACAATGAGCAGTTCTTC	CASSIREGLHNEQFF
NA	TRBJ1-6	NA	TRBV9	TGTGCCAGCAGCGCCCTATATAATTCACCCCTCCACTTT	CASSALYNSPLHF
TRBD2	TRBJ2-1	NA	TRBV10-1	TGCGCCAGCAGTCCGGGGCCCATAGCGGGATACTCCTACAATGAGCAGTTCTTC	CASSPGPIAGYSYNEQFF
NA	TRBJ1-1	once	TRBV28	TGTGCCAGCAGGAGGTCACTGAACACTGAAGCTTTCTTT	CASRRSLNTEAFF
TRBD2	TRBJ2-2	NA	TRBV5-4	TGTGCCAGCAGCGCTGGGCTAGCGGGAAACACCGGGGAGCTGTTTTTT	CASSAGLAGNTGELFF
TRBD2	TRBJ2-3	NA	TRBV18	TGTGCCAGCTCACCACTACCTAGCGGGCCTAGCACAGATACGCAGTATTTT	CASSPLPSGPSTDTQYF
NA	TRBJ2-3	NA	TRBV5-8	TGTGCCAGCAGCTTGAGGGACACTTCCACAGATACGCAGTATTTT	CASSLRDTSTDTQYF
NA	TRBJ2-7	NA	TRBV5-8	TGTGCCAGCAGCTCCATCAGGGGGCAGTACTTC	CASSSIRGQYF
NA	TRBJ2-1	NA	TRBV30	TGTGCCTGGAGTAATCTAGCCATCCGTGAGCAGTTCTTC	CAWSNLAIREQFF
NA	TRBJ1-2	NA	TRBV28	TGTGCCAGCAGTCGGACAGCGAACTATGGCTACACCTTC	CASSRTANYGYTF
TRBD2	TRBJ2-4	NA	TRBV15	TGTGCCACCAGCAAAACTAGCGTCGGATCGGAGACGGACATTCAGTACTTC	CATSKTSVGSETDIQYF
NA	TRBJ2-2	NA	TRBV5-4	TGTGCCAGCAGCACGGACACCTTAAACACCGGGGAGCTGTTTTTT	CASSTDTLNTGELFF
NA	TRBJ2-7	NA	TRBV5-4	TGTGCCAGCAGCACCCAGGGGATATACGAGCAGTACTTC	CASSTQGIYEQYF
NA	TRBJ2-7	NA	TRBV28	TGTGCCAGCAGTCGACAAGACACCCCTGGCACCTACGAGCAGTACTTC	CASSRQDTPGTYEQYF
NA	TRBJ2-2	NA	TRBV9	TGTGCCAGCAGCCTGTCAGCCGGGGAGCTGTTTTTT	CASSLSAGELFF
TRBD1	TRBJ2-7	NA	TRBV7-8	TGTGCCAGCAGCACCCGGACAGGGTCCTACGAGCAGTACTTC	CASSTRTGSYEQYF
NA	TRBJ1-4	NA	TRBV11-1	TGTGCCAGCAGCTTAGTTTCTAATGAAAAACTGTTTTTT	CASSLVSNEKLFF
TRBD1	TRBJ1-5	NA	TRBV28	TGTGCCAGCACCACAGGGGGCGAAGGACAGCCCCAGCATTTT	CASTTGGEGQPQHF
NA	TRBJ2-1	few	TRBV11-2	TGTGCCAGCAGCCTCATCGCGTCCTACAATGAGCAGTTCTTC	CASSLIASYNEQFF
NA	TRBJ1-3	NA	TRBV10-2	TGCGCCAGCAGTGAGTCGCGCCATTCCACCGGCGGAAACACCATATATTTT	CASSESRHSTGGNTIYF
TRBD1	TRBJ1-3	NA	TRBV5-4	TGTGCCAGCAGCCCCGGACAGGCCCGACAAAACACCATATATTTT	CASSPGQARQNTIYF
TRBD2	TRBJ2-1	NA	TRBV10-2	TGCGCCAGCAGTGAGTCGATTTCGGGACTAGGGGGCAATGAGCAGTTCTTC	CASSESISGLGGNEQFF
NA	TRBJ1-5	once	TRBV19	TGTGCCAGTAGTATTAAGAGTGGCAGGCGTTATAGCAATCAGCCCCAGCATTTT	CASSIKSGRRYSNQPQHF
NA	TRBJ1-3	once	TRBV18	TGTGCCAGCTCTGGACAGCTATCTGGAAACACCATATATTTT	CASSGQLSGNTIYF
NA	TRBJ1-3	once	TRBV2	TGTGCCAGCAGTGATATGATCCACTCTGGAAACACCATATATTTT	CASSDMIHSGNTIYF
TRBD2	TRBJ2-7	NA	TRBV7-2	TGTGCCAGCAGCACCAATTTCGCCCCCGGGACTACCATCTACGAGCAGTACTTC	CASSTNFAPGTTIYEQYF
NA	TRBJ2-3	NA	TRBV5-1	TGCGCCAGCAGCTTGACGCCCAGGGGCACAGATACGCAGTATTTT	CASSLTPRGTDTQYF
TRBD1	TRBJ2-7	NA	TRBV7-2	TGTGCCAGCAGCCGGGGGACAGGGAATACCTACGAGCAGTACTTC	CASSRGTGNTYEQYF
NA	TRBJ2-1	NA	TRBV7-2	TGTGCCAGCAGCCCCGGACTCTTACTCGGCTACAATGAGCAGTTCTTC	CASSPGLLLGYNEQFF
TRBD2	TRBJ2-1	NA	TRBV4-1	TGCGCCAGCAGCCAAGGTTCTAGCGGGAAGGCTGAGCAGTTCTTC	CASSQGSSGKAEQFF